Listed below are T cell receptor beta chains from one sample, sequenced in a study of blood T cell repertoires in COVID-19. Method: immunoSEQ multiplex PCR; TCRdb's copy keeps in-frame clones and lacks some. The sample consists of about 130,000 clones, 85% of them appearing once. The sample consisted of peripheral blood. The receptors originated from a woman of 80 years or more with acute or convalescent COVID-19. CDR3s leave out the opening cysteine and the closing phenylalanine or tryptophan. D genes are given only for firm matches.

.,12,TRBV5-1,ASSFGEVHNEQF
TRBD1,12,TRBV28,ASSLGQGTGGYT
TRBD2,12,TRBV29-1,SVGGLAGEVTQY
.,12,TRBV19,ASSISRGNTEAF
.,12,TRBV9,ASSGQDRFYGYT
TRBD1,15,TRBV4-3,ASSQRTGGNSYNEQF
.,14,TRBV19,ASSRAGGRNNSPLH
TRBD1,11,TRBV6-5,ASVNRGSYEQY
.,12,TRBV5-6,ASRRASGGNTIY
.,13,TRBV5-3,ARSLASTGRYEQY
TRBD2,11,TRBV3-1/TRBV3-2,ASSETSFATQY
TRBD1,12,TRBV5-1,ASSFGQGTDTIY
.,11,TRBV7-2,ASNLLAVSPLH
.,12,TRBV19,ASSIERPNTEAF
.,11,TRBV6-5,ASSQRQLTEAF
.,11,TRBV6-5,ASSPGGLEGYT
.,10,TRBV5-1,ASSPEGNTIY